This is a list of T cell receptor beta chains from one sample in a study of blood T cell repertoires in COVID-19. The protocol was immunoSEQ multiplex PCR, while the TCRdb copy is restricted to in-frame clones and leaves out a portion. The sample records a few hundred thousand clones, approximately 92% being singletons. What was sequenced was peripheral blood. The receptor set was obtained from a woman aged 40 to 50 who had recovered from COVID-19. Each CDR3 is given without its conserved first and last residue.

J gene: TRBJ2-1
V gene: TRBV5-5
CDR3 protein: ASIPGVGGEQF

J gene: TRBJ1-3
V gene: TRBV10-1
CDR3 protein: ASSGTSGNTIY

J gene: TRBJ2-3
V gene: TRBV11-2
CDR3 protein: ASSLITGSSTDTQY

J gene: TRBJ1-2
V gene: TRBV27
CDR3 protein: ASSLLGASGYT

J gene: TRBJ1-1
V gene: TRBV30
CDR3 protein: AWSGGGTEAF

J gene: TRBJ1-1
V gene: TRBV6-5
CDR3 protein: ASSPWLENTEAF

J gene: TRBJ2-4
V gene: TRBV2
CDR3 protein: ASSEGASPAKNIQY

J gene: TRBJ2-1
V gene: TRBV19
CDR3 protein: ASTLDRSSYNEQF

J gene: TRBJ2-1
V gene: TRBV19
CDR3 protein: ASSRASGTYNEQF

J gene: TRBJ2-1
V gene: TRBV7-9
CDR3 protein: ASSPPQGWSNEQF

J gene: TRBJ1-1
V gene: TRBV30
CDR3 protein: AWSRVNTEAF

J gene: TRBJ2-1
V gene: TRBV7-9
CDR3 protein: ASSTQLVWGEF

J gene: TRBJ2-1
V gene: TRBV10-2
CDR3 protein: ASSEGLGRHEQF

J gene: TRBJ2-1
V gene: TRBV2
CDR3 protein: ASSMAELAGNEQF

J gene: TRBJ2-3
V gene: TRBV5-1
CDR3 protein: ASSSGLAGGMTDTQY

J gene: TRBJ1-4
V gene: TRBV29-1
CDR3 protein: SAPQGGEKLF

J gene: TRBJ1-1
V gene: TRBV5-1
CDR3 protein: ASSTGQGPTEAF

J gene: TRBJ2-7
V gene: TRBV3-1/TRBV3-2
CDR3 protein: ASSHGDRVGEQY

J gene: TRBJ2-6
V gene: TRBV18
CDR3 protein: ASSPAQGSNVLT

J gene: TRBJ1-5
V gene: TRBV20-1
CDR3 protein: SASRGREPNQPQH

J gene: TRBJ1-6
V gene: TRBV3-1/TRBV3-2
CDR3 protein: ASSQGDSNSPLH

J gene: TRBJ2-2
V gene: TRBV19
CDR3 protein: ASSISYNTGELF

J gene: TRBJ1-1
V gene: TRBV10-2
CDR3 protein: ASRDSPNTEAF

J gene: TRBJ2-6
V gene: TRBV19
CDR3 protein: ASKEFLGRSDGANVLT

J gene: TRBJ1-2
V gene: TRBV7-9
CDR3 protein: ASSSGTGGGYGYT

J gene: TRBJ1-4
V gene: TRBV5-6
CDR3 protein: ASTTTEGVHEKLF

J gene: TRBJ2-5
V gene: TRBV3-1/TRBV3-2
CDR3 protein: ASSRPGLAEETQY

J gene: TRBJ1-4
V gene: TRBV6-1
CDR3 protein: ASSEVATGGLF

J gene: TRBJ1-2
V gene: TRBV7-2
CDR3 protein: ASSATGINYGYT

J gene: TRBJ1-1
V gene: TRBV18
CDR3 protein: ASSPTGTGEAF